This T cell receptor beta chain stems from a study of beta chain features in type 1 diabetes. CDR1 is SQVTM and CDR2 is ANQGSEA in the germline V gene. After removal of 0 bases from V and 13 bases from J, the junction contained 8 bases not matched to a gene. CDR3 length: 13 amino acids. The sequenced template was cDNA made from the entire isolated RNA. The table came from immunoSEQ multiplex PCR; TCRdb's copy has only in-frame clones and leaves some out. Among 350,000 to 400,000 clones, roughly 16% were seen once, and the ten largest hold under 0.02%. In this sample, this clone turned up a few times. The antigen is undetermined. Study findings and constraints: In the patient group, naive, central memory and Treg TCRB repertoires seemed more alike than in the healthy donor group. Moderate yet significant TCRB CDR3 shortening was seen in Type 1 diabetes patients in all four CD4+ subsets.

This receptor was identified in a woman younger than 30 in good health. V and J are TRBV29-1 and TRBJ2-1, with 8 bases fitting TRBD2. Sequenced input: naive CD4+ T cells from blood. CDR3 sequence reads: CSVEDSGGARQFF. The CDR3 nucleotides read TGCAGCGTTGAAGATTCCGGGGGGGCGAGACAGTTCTTC.